A selection of T cell receptor beta chains follows, all from one sample in a study of blood T cell repertoires in COVID-19. Here immunoSEQ multiplex PCR was the method, and the copy in TCRdb shows in-frame clones only, minus some. The repertoire includes 250,000 to 400,000 clones, about 85% of them detected once, and around 1.8% sits in the top ten. Sequences were obtained from PBMCs or T cells enriched from blood (not recorded which). Receptor source: a woman in her 30s who had been exposed to COVID-19. The CDR3 runs from the conserved cysteine through the conserved F or W. Each record gives: V gene, clone size, J gene, D gene, CDR3 DNA, CDR3 protein. D genes are given only for firm matches. Only some rows state a clone size, as once, few, many or a class for expanded clones.

V: TRBV19; size: few; J: TRBJ1-1; D: -; DNA: TGTGCCAGTAGTACCTCGACGGGGAACACTGAAGCTTTCTTT; CDR3: CASSTSTGNTEAFF
V: TRBV10-1; size: -; J: TRBJ2-2; D: -; DNA: TGCGCCAGCAGCTCGACTAGTTACACCGGGGAGCTGTTTTTT; CDR3: CASSSTSYTGELFF
V: TRBV3-1/TRBV3-2; size: -; J: TRBJ1-3; D: TRBD1; DNA: TGTGCCAGCAGCAACAACAGGGGGGCAGGAAACACCATATATTTT; CDR3: CASSNNRGAGNTIYF
V: TRBV4-2; size: -; J: TRBJ1-5; D: -; DNA: TGTGCCAGCAGCCCCGGGAGAGACAATCAGCCCCAGCATTTT; CDR3: CASSPGRDNQPQHF
V: TRBV28; size: once; J: TRBJ1-5; D: TRBD1; DNA: TGTGCCAGCAGTTCCGGGACAGGCCTCAATCAGCCCCAGCATTTT; CDR3: CASSSGTGLNQPQHF
V: TRBV6-5; size: -; J: TRBJ1-1; D: -; DNA: TGTGCCAGCAGTTTCCAGGGCACTGAAGCTTTCTTT; CDR3: CASSFQGTEAFF
V: TRBV3-1/TRBV3-2; size: few; J: TRBJ2-1; D: -; DNA: TGTGCCAGCAGCCTACGACACAACAATGAGCAGTTCTTC; CDR3: CASSLRHNNEQFF
V: TRBV6-1; size: -; J: TRBJ2-7; D: TRBD2; DNA: TGTGCCAGCAGTGACCGCCGACTAGCGGGAGCGTTCGAGCAGTACTTC; CDR3: CASSDRRLAGAFEQYF
V: TRBV9; size: -; J: TRBJ2-3; D: TRBD1; DNA: TGTGCCAGCGGACAGGGGGTCACAGATACGCAGTATTTT; CDR3: CASGQGVTDTQYF
V: TRBV5-1; size: -; J: TRBJ2-1; D: -; DNA: TGCGCCAGCAGCTTAACAGGTCCCAAGGATGAGCAGTTCTTC; CDR3: CASSLTGPKDEQFF
V: TRBV7-8; size: few; J: TRBJ1-1; D: TRBD1; DNA: TGTGCCTGTCAGAAGACAGGGTTGAACACTGAAGCTTTCTTT; CDR3: CACQKTGLNTEAFF
V: TRBV12-3/TRBV12-4; size: -; J: TRBJ1-1; D: -; DNA: TGTGCCAGCAGACCTTGGACTGGTGAAGCTTTCTTT; CDR3: CASRPWTGEAFF
V: TRBV10-1; size: -; J: TRBJ2-2; D: TRBD1; DNA: TGCGCCAGCAGTGAGGGTGTTGGGACAGCGAACACCGGGGAGCTGTTTTTT; CDR3: CASSEGVGTANTGELFF
V: TRBV18; size: -; J: TRBJ1-6; D: -; DNA: TGTGCCAGCTCACCACGGATTGGGGCTAATTCACCCCTCCACTTT; CDR3: CASSPRIGANSPLHF
V: TRBV29-1; size: -; J: TRBJ1-2; D: -; DNA: TGCAGCGTTGAAGTCGGGGGGCTTCTTACGTCCTATGGCTACACCTTC; CDR3: CSVEVGGLLTSYGYTF
V: TRBV28; size: -; J: TRBJ1-4; D: TRBD1; DNA: TGTGCCAGCAGTGAGGGGGCTCTTGGTGAAAAACTGTTTTTT; CDR3: CASSEGALGEKLFF
V: TRBV12-5; size: -; J: TRBJ2-5; D: -; DNA: TGTGCTAGTCGGAGGGGCCAAGAGACCCAGTACTTC; CDR3: CASRRGQETQYF
V: TRBV27; size: -; J: TRBJ2-7; D: -; DNA: TGTGCCAGCAGTTTATCCCTCTCCTACGAGCAGTACTTC; CDR3: CASSLSLSYEQYF
V: TRBV23-1; size: -; J: TRBJ1-2; D: -; DNA: TGCGCCAGCAGTCCGGCCCAGACACCCCAAGGCTACACCTTC; CDR3: CASSPAQTPQGYTF
V: TRBV11-2; size: -; J: TRBJ2-3; D: TRBD2; DNA: TGTGCCAGCAGCTCCCGCGGGAGAGCAAATACGCAGTATTTT; CDR3: CASSSRGRANTQYF
V: TRBV28; size: -; J: TRBJ1-4; D: -; DNA: TGTGCCAGCAGCCATAGAGGGGGTGAGGAAAAACTGTTTTTT; CDR3: CASSHRGGEEKLFF
V: TRBV28; size: -; J: TRBJ1-2; D: -; DNA: TGTGCCAGCATCAACGCAGGGGCGAGTAACTATGGCTACACCTTC; CDR3: CASINAGASNYGYTF